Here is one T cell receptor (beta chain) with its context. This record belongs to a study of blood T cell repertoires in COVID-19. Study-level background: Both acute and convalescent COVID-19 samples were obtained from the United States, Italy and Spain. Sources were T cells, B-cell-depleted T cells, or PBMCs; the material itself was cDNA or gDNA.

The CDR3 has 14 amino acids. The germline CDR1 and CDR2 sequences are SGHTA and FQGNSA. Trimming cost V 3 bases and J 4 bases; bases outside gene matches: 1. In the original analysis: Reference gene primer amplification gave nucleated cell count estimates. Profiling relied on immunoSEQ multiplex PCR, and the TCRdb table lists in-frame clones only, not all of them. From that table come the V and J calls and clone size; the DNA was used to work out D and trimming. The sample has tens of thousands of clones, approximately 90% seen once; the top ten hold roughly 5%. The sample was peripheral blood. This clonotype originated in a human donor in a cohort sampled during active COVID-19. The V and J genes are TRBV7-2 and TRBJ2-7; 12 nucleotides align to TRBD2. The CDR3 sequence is CASSLTSGGYEQYF. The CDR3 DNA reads TGTGCCAGCAGCTTGACTAGCGGGGGTTACGAGCAGTACTTC.